A single sample gave rise to the 9 T cell receptor beta chains below, sequenced in a study of read filtering for tumor transcriptome and immune sequencing. This library used about 360 ng RNA and molecular barcoded adaptors spanning alpha/delta and beta/gamma chains. A single record per CDR3 protein comes from TCRdb applying MiXCR to the reads. The table lists under 150,000 distinct CDR3 sequences, 13% of them singletons. The specimen sequenced was a population of CD138-negative cells sorted from bone marrow. These receptors came from a donor at least 40 years old with multiple myeloma.

This clonotype was counted many times. This chain joins TRBV6-5 and TRBJ2-3, with 12 bases fitting TRBD2. This CDR3 region has 16 residues. With 5 bases clipped from V and 5 bases from J, the junction kept 8 bases outside the gene matches. Germline V gives CDR1 MNHEY, CDR2 SVGAGI. The CDR3 sequence: CASSRLAGERGDTQYF. The CDR3 DNA reads TGTGCCAGCAGTCGACTAGCGGGAGAGAGAGGAGATACGCAGTATTTT.

This clonotype was counted at least ten times. The V call is TRBV10-3, the J call TRBJ2-1, with D hard to call. Germline V CDR1 and CDR2: ENHRY, SYGVKD. The CDR3 runs 14 residues. The V end lost 0 bases, the J end lost 7 bases, and 10 bases lay between the germline ends. The CDR3 spells CAISESWKENEQFF. The CDR3 DNA sequence: TGTGCCATCAGTGAGTCGTGGAAGGAAAATGAGCAGTTCTTC.

This clonotype was found a few times. The CDR3 nucleotides are TGTGCCAGCAGCTTAGATATGTTGTCTAGCGGAGTCCCCTACAATGAGCAGTTCTTC. Its translation: CASSLDMLSSGVPYNEQFF. The V gene is TRBV7-9, the J gene TRBJ2-1; TRBD2 aligns across 7 bases. J was trimmed by 2 bases and V by 1 base; bases with no gene match: 14. Germline CDR1 and CDR2: SEHNR and FQNEAQ (reference sequence). The CDR3 spans 19 residues.

This clonotype has just a few counts. This may come from a read error, since a much larger clone is one base off. The conserved final phenylalanine or tryptophan is absent from the CDR3, which likely points to a read error. V is TRBV5-6 and J is TRBJ2-1, with 11 nucleotides matching TRBD2. V gave up 4 bases and J gave up 4 bases; unmatched junction bases: 4. Germline V gives CDR1 SGHDT, CDR2 YYEEEE. CDR3 length: 15 amino acids. The CDR3 nucleotides are TGTGCCAGCAGCCGCGGGACTAGCGGTTACAATGAGCAGTTCTCC. This encodes CASSRGTSGYNEQFS.

This clonotype has a count of ten or more. The chain carries TRBV29-1 and TRBJ2-3, with D unclear. Germline CDR1 is SQVTM and CDR2 is ANQGSEA. Trimming pared 0 bases from V and 5 bases from J, leaving 9 bases between. The CDR3 contains 13 residues. Here the CDR3 reads CSVEDPPRDTQYF. The CDR3 nucleotides read TGCAGCGTTGAAGATCCCCCCCGAGATACGCAGTATTTT.

This clonotype came up many times. This chain uses TRBV29-1 with TRBJ1-2; D gene uncertain. Trimming cost V 1 base and J 4 bases, with 7 bases left between them. CDR1 is SQVTM and CDR2 is ANQGSEA in the germline V gene. The CDR3 covers 12 residues. The CDR3 coding sequence is TGCAGCGTTGAAGGGCTTGGCTATGGCTACACCTTC. This encodes CSVEGLGYGYTF.

The V and J genes are TRBV5-4 and TRBJ1-2; D is unclear. V lost 2 bases, J lost 2 bases, and 10 bases lay in between. This CDR3 spans 14 amino acids. The germline gives CDR1 SGHNT, CDR2 YYREEE (reference sequence). CDR3 bases: TGTGCCAGCAGCTTAGACCGCCTGAACTATGGCTACACCTTC. It is translated as CASSLDRLNYGYTF.

In this sample, this clonotype turned up many times. This chain connects TRBV20-1 to TRBJ2-1; D perhaps matches TRBD2 (6 bases). V dropped 6 bases and J dropped 12 bases, with 12 bases sitting between them. CDR1 DFQATT and CDR2 SNEGSKA come from the germline V gene (reference sequence). The CDR3 runs 10 residues. The CDR3: CSAPDSGQFF. The CDR3, as DNA: TGCAGTGCACCTGATAGCGGGCAGTTCTTC.

This clonotype was seen ten or more times. The chain employs TRBV7-2 and TRBJ1-2; possible D gene TRBD1, 6 bases. The CDR3 runs to 15 residues. V was clipped by 0 bases and J by 4 bases, with 12 bases between them. CDR1 and CDR2 (germline): SGHTA, FQGNSA. The CDR3 region has the DNA TGTGCCAGCAGCTTAGCAGGACAGCCTTTCTATGGCTACACCTTC. This encodes CASSLAGQPFYGYTF.